The clone carrying this T cell receptor beta chain was counted many times. In patients aged 18 to 65, hyperthyroidism was newly diagnosed, with duration under 2 months. Uncontrolled infection, other autoimmune disease, pregnancy or lactation barred patients from enrollment. Diagnostic assessment was based on clinical symptoms, serum thyroxine and TRAb, thyroid ultrasound and orbital computed tomography. The data belong to a study of T cells in Graves' hyperthyroidism and ophthalmopathy. The germline V gene has CDR1 SQVTM and CDR2 ANQGSEA. J lost 4 bases, V lost 7 bases, and 4 bases had no gene match. This CDR3 contains 12 residues. Amplified TCR beta CDR3 regions came from RNA transcripts. The HTBI set primed first-round TCR CDR3 RT-PCR. TCRdb reprocessed the multiplex PCR reads via MiXCR and lists one record per CDR3 protein. The sample holds tens of thousands of distinct CDR3 sequences, roughly 50% seen once.

Specimen: peripheral blood or thyroid tissue (not recorded which). The TCR originated in a man aged 18 to 29 with Graves' hyperthyroidism. V gene TRBV29-1 combines with J gene TRBJ1-1, with 9 bases aligning to TRBD1. The CDR3 loop reads CSALQGATEAFF. CDR3 DNA: TGCAGCGCACTACAGGGGGCCACTGAAGCTTTCTTT.